This TCR beta chain derives from a study of blood T cell repertoires in COVID-19. In the study overall: T cells, B-cell-depleted T cells, or PBMCs provided the cDNA or gDNA that served as material.

Germline values: CDR1 SGHTA, CDR2 FQGTGA. The V end was cut by 2 bases, the J end by 8 bases, with 16 bases between. CDR3 length: 15 residues. TCRdb's table, derived via immunoSEQ multiplex PCR, lists solely in-frame clones and lacks some. This sample yields 150,000 or so clones, of which about 79% are seen a single time; approximately 10% belongs to the top ten. The chain has TRBV7-3 and TRBJ2-4; D is possibly TRBD2 (5 bases). The source of this sequence is a woman aged 45 to 65 with acute or convalescent COVID-19. The sample taken for sequencing was peripheral blood. The CDR3 reads CASSLLGNPRDIQYF. The CDR3 DNA reads TGTGCCAGCAGCTTACTCGGGAACCCCCGGGACATTCAGTACTTC.